A selection of T cell receptor beta chains follows, all from one sample in a study of blood T cell repertoires in COVID-19. The assay was immunoSEQ multiplex PCR, and TCRdb's table has in-frame clones only and misses some. The table records about 170,000 clones, about 81% of them present only once. The specimen sequenced was peripheral blood. These receptors were obtained from a woman between 65 and 79 years old with acute or convalescent COVID-19. CDR3s include the opening cysteine and the closing phenylalanine or tryptophan. A D gene is named only where the DNA matches it firmly. The size field is filled for only some rows; it gives once, few, many or a size class.

V gene	J gene	clone size	D gene	CDR3 DNA	CDR3 protein
TRBV30	TRBJ1-3	NA	NA	TGTGCCTGGAGCCCTGGGACATCTTTTGGAAACACCATATATTTT	CAWSPGTSFGNTIYF
TRBV27	TRBJ1-4	NA	TRBD1	TGTGCCAGCAGTTTAGGGGACAGAGTAAATGAAAAACTGTTTTTT	CASSLGDRVNEKLFF
TRBV6-2/TRBV6-3	TRBJ2-7	NA	TRBD2	TGTGCCAGCAGTTACTCCGAGCGGGAGACGTCCTACGAGCAGTACTTC	CASSYSERETSYEQYF
TRBV28	TRBJ1-5	NA	TRBD1	TGTGCCAGCAGTCCGTACAGGGGGGATCAGCCCCAGCATTTT	CASSPYRGDQPQHF
TRBV29-1	TRBJ1-3	NA	TRBD1	TGCAGCGCCAGGACAGGGTCTGGAAACACCATATATTTT	CSARTGSGNTIYF
TRBV30	TRBJ2-2	NA	TRBD2	TGTGCCTGGAGTAGGTGGGAGGGAGCCGGGGAGCTGTTTTTT	CAWSRWEGAGELFF
TRBV18	TRBJ1-1	NA	NA	TGTGCCAGCTCACCATCGACAGGTAGAGCTTTCTTT	CASSPSTGRAFF
TRBV9	TRBJ2-2	NA	NA	TGTGCCAGCAGCCCCCGGCGGGTGAACACCGGGGAGCTGTTTTTT	CASSPRRVNTGELFF
TRBV30	TRBJ1-5	few	TRBD1	TGTGCCTGGAGCACAGGGGGCAATCAGCCCCAGCATTTT	CAWSTGGNQPQHF
TRBV5-1	TRBJ2-3	once	NA	TGCGCCAGCAGCCCCTACAATCTAGCGTCCGCTAGCACAGATACGCAGTATTTT	CASSPYNLASASTDTQYF
TRBV6-2/TRBV6-3	TRBJ2-5	NA	TRBD2	TGTGCCAGCAGTTACACACTAGCGGGGGGGCTGGAGACCCAGTACTTC	CASSYTLAGGLETQYF
TRBV19	TRBJ2-1	many	NA	TGTGCCAGTAGTATATCTTGGCAGTCCAACAATGAGCAGTTCTTC	CASSISWQSNNEQFF
TRBV7-9	TRBJ1-4	NA	TRBD1	TGTGCCAGCAGCTTACTTCAGGGGGCGGAAAAACTGTTTTTT	CASSLLQGAEKLFF
TRBV27	TRBJ1-1	NA	NA	TGTGCCAGCTCCGAACCGGGACATCTGAACACTGAAGCTTTCTTT	CASSEPGHLNTEAFF
TRBV28	TRBJ1-5	NA	NA	TGTGCCAGCAGTTTACCACAAAATAGCAATCAGCCCCAGCATTTT	CASSLPQNSNQPQHF
TRBV27	TRBJ2-3	few	TRBD1	TGTGCCAGCAGTTTAAATCAGGTGCAGGGGGCAGATACGCAGTATTTT	CASSLNQVQGADTQYF
TRBV2	TRBJ2-5	NA	TRBD2	TGTGCCAGCAGTCCCGGGACTAGCAGAGGAGAGACCCAGTACTTC	CASSPGTSRGETQYF
TRBV6-5	TRBJ2-2	NA	NA	TGTGCCAGCACGGCAGCCACGGGGACCGGGGAGCTGTTTTTT	CASTAATGTGELFF
TRBV4-1	TRBJ1-1	NA	NA	TGCGCCAGCAGCCAAGAAGACAGGCTCACTGAAGCTTTCTTT	CASSQEDRLTEAFF
TRBV5-4	TRBJ2-7	NA	NA	TGTGCCAGCAGCTTTACCGGAGGCCCCTACGAGCAGTACTTC	CASSFTGGPYEQYF
TRBV24-1	TRBJ1-2	NA	NA	TGTGCCACCAGTGAAACGTCTGACTGGACGGGAGGCTACACCTTC	CATSETSDWTGGYTF
TRBV4-3	TRBJ2-7	once	NA	TGCGCCAGCAGCCAAGATCTGCCGAGCGAGCAGTACTTC	CASSQDLPSEQYF
TRBV4-1	TRBJ2-3	few	TRBD2	TGCGCCAGCAGCCAAGATGTAACTAGCGGGGGCGGAGATACGCAGTATTTT	CASSQDVTSGGGDTQYF
TRBV2	TRBJ1-1	NA	NA	TGTGCCAGCAGTTCCCGGGGGGGCGAGGCCACTGAAGCTTTCTTT	CASSSRGGEATEAFF
TRBV6-5	TRBJ1-1	NA	TRBD1	TGTGCCAGCAACGCCCTTTGGACAGGGAAGACTGAAGCTTTCTTT	CASNALWTGKTEAFF
TRBV28	TRBJ2-7	NA	TRBD2	TGTGCCAGCAGTTTATGGGGCGGGGGGATCTCCTACGAGCAGTACTTC	CASSLWGGGISYEQYF
TRBV30	TRBJ2-3	NA	TRBD2	TGTGCCTGGAGACTCGCCGGGACTAGCGGGGAGCCAGATACGCAGTATTTT	CAWRLAGTSGEPDTQYF
TRBV7-2	TRBJ1-1	many	NA	TGTGCCAGCAGCCGGGCTGGAGGGCCCACTGAAGCTTTCTTT	CASSRAGGPTEAFF
TRBV9	TRBJ2-2	NA	NA	TGTGCCAGCAGCCCCCAGGGGTCCTACACCGGGGAGCTGTTTTTT	CASSPQGSYTGELFF
TRBV28	TRBJ2-7	few	NA	TGTGCCAGCAGTTCCCACAATTACTCGACAGGGAGGTCCTACGAGCAGTACTTC	CASSSHNYSTGRSYEQYF
TRBV28	TRBJ2-3	NA	NA	TGTGCCAGCAGCTCAAGCGAGACAGATACGCAGTATTTT	CASSSSETDTQYF
TRBV3-1/TRBV3-2	TRBJ2-2	NA	TRBD2	TGTGCCAGCCGGGGACTAGCCCCCGGGGAGCTGTTTTTT	CASRGLAPGELFF
TRBV5-1	TRBJ2-1	NA	TRBD2	TGCGCCAGCAGCTTGTCGGCTAGCGGGGGTCGCATGGGTAATGAGCAGTTCTTC	CASSLSASGGRMGNEQFF
TRBV7-9	TRBJ2-4	NA	TRBD2	TGTGCCAGCAGCTCCGAGGCGGGGGGGACGCAGTACTTC	CASSSEAGGTQYF
TRBV27	TRBJ2-2	NA	NA	TGTGCCAGCAGATACCGACAGGGAGGAACCGGGGAGCTGTTTTTT	CASRYRQGGTGELFF
TRBV7-2	TRBJ2-3	NA	TRBD2	TGTGCCAGCAGCCCCAGGGGGACTAGCGGGAGAGTAGATACGCAGTATTTT	CASSPRGTSGRVDTQYF
TRBV7-9	TRBJ2-3	once	TRBD2	TGTGCCAGCAGCCAGACGACTAGCCTCGGATCAGATACGCAGTATTTT	CASSQTTSLGSDTQYF
TRBV5-1	TRBJ2-5	NA	NA	TGCGCCAGCAGCTTGGGCCAGGGTGATTGGGAGACCCAGTACTTC	CASSLGQGDWETQYF
TRBV7-3	TRBJ1-2	NA	TRBD1	TGTGCCAGCAGCTTATCAGGACAGGGTGTTGGCTACACCTTC	CASSLSGQGVGYTF
TRBV6-6	TRBJ1-5	NA	NA	TGTGCCAGCAGTTACTCCGGGGAGGAACAGCCCCAGCATTTT	CASSYSGEEQPQHF
TRBV5-6	TRBJ1-1	few	TRBD1	TGTGCCAGCAGCTACGGGACAGTGAACACTGAAGCTTTCTTT	CASSYGTVNTEAFF
TRBV4-1	TRBJ1-1	once	NA	TGCGCCAGCAGCCAACCTCCCGGACGGGGGAGCACTGAAGCTTTCTTT	CASSQPPGRGSTEAFF
TRBV28	TRBJ2-7	NA	TRBD2	TGTGCCAGCAGTTTGTGGAGCGGGACGACCACCTACGAGCAGTACTTC	CASSLWSGTTTYEQYF
TRBV4-3	TRBJ2-7	NA	NA	TGCGCCAGCAGCTTGGGGACTGATTCCTACGAGCAGTACTTC	CASSLGTDSYEQYF
TRBV6-5	TRBJ1-2	NA	TRBD1	TGTGCCAGCAGGGGGACGGGACAGGGTTACTATGGCTACACCTTC	CASRGTGQGYYGYTF
TRBV6-5	TRBJ1-2	NA	TRBD1	TGTGCCAGCAGTTACGGGGGACAGGGGGACTATGGCTACACCTTC	CASSYGGQGDYGYTF
TRBV4-1	TRBJ2-3	NA	TRBD2	TGCGCCAGCAGCCAAGCTAGCGGGGGTCGGGATACGCAGTATTTT	CASSQASGGRDTQYF
TRBV4-1	TRBJ2-1	NA	TRBD1	TGCGCCAGCAGCCAAGTACAGGGGACTGAGCAGTTCTTC	CASSQVQGTEQFF
TRBV28	TRBJ1-1	NA	NA	TGTGCCAGCACGAGGAACACTGAAGCTTTCTTT	CASTRNTEAFF
TRBV28	TRBJ2-6	NA	NA	TGTGCCAGCAGTGAATACAGGGCCGGGGCCAACGTCCTGACTTTC	CASSEYRAGANVLTF
TRBV7-9	TRBJ1-1	NA	TRBD1	TGTGCCAGCAGCTTGGGGGACAGGGAGATTACTGAAGCTTTCTTT	CASSLGDREITEAFF
TRBV27	TRBJ2-5	NA	TRBD2	TGTGCCAGCAGTTTCGGGGGGCAAGAGACCCAGTACTTC	CASSFGGQETQYF
TRBV6-5	TRBJ2-7	NA	NA	TGTGCCAGCAGTTACCCTCGGCGGGGAGGCGAGCAGTACTTC	CASSYPRRGGEQYF
TRBV6-1	TRBJ1-5	NA	NA	TGTGCCAGCAGTGAAGAGGGAGGGGCTCAGCCCCAGCATTTT	CASSEEGGAQPQHF
TRBV6-1	TRBJ1-4	NA	TRBD1	TGTGCCAGCAGTGAAGTTGTCAGGGGGCGAACTAATGAAAAACTGTTTTTT	CASSEVVRGRTNEKLFF